The 32 T cell receptor beta chains below were found in one sample sequenced in a study of T cell responses to AZD1222 COVID-19 vaccine (dated by TCRdb to the early 2020s). The time point label, as the study defines it: baseline before first vaccination. Libraries were built with the immunoSEQ multiplex PCR assay. TCRdb's version of the immuneACCESS table is confined to in-frame rearrangements and falls short of the full clone set. An unresolved V gene accounts for under half of the shortfall where checked; the remainder is of unknown origin. The sample contains over 150,000 clones, 75% to 95% of them found a single time. The top ten clones comprise more than 1.3% of the sample. The sequencing here drew on peripheral blood, taken on day 0 of AZD1222 vaccination. The source of these receptors is an adult in good health.

DNA of the CDR3: TGTGCCAGCAGCTTAGATGGGACAGTTTATGGCTACACCTTC. Its protein is CASSLDGTVYGYTF. The chain recombines TRBV11-2 with TRBJ1-2; TRBD1 agrees at 7 bases. The CDR3 sequence is 14 residues long. The germline gives CDR1 SGHAT, CDR2 FQNNGV. Losses at the gene ends were 0 bases for V and 5 bases for J; bases not matched to a gene: 3.

Here the CDR3 DNA reads TGTGCCAGCGGAACGGACAGTTACAATGAGCAGTTCTTC. Protein sequence: CASGTDSYNEQFF. The chain employs TRBV11-1 and TRBJ2-1, with a possible D match to TRBD1 (6 bases). V lost 8 bases, J lost 4 bases, and 12 bases lay in between. This CDR3 is 13 amino acids long. Germline V CDR1 and CDR2: SGHAT, FQDESV (reference sequence). Drawing the rest from reference TRBV11-1 and TRBJ2-1, the complete variable domain is EAEVAQSPRYKITEKSQAVAFWCDPISGHATLYWYRQILGQGPELLVQFQDESVVDDSQLPKDRFSAERLKGVDSTLKIQPAELGDSAMYLCASGTDSYNEQFFGPGTRLTVL.

The rearrangement links TRBV28 to TRBJ2-2; D is undetermined. V dropped 2 bases and J dropped 6 bases, with 7 bases sitting between them. Germline V gene sequence: CDR1 MDHEN, CDR2 SYDVKM. The length of the CDR3 is 13 residues. For the CDR3, the DNA is TGTGCCAGCAGTTTACTAGTCCCCGGGGAGCTGTTTTTT. The encoded protein is CASSLLVPGELFF.

This clone was recorded only once. This chain's CDR3 is CASSQDTGSNSPLHF. The CDR3 nucleotides read TGTGCCAGCAGCCAGGACACAGGGTCCAATTCACCCCTCCACTTT. J is TRBJ1-6 and V is TRBV4-2; D is perhaps TRBD1 (6 bases). Germline V gene sequence: CDR1 LGHNA, CDR2 YNFKEQ. With 3 bases removed from V and 7 bases from J, the gap between germline ends came to 13 bases. This CDR3 spans 15 amino acids.

This chain joins TRBV6-5 and TRBJ1-1; D is possibly TRBD1 (5 bases). Germline V gene data show CDR1 as MNHEY and CDR2 as SVGAGI. The V end was cut by 5 bases, the J end by 4 bases, with 14 bases between. This CDR3 is 14 amino acids long. CDR3 amino acids: CASSRGGAGTEAFF. CDR3 nucleotides: TGTGCCAGCAGTCGAGGAGGGGCAGGCACTGAAGCTTTCTTT.

The chain uses TRBV6-5 and TRBJ1-2; tentatively, D is TRBD1 (6 bases). The CDR3 runs 14 residues. Trimming removed 4 bases at V and 8 bases at J, with 17 bases between. CDR1 and CDR2 (germline): MNHEY, SVGAGI. The CDR3 region is CASSSQGRLGGYTF. The CDR3 region has the DNA TGTGCCAGCAGTTCTCAGGGGAGATTAGGGGGCTACACCTTC.

V is TRBV28 and J is TRBJ2-7; 9 positions agree with TRBD2. This CDR3 has 16 residues. Unmatched junction bases numbered 10, after V lost 4 bases and J lost 3 bases. CDR1 and CDR2 (germline): MDHEN, SYDVKM. The CDR3 sequence: CASSSPSGARNYEQYF. In DNA, the CDR3 is TGTGCCAGCAGTTCCCCTAGCGGGGCAAGGAACTACGAGCAGTACTTC.

The rearrangement uses TRBV28 and TRBJ2-1, with 9 bases that match TRBD1. Germline trimming cut 2 bases from V and 6 bases from J; bases unmatched to any gene: 11. Per the germline V gene, CDR1 is MDHEN and CDR2 is SYDVKM. This CDR3 comprises 17 residues. For the CDR3, the DNA is TGTGCCAGCAGTTTACATCTACAGGGGGCGCCAGGCAATGAGCAGTTCTTC. Protein: CASSLHLQGAPGNEQFF.

V usage is TRBV19 and J usage is TRBJ1-5; 7 bases match TRBD1. The CDR3 contains 16 residues. CDR1 is LNHDA and CDR2 is SQIVND in the germline V gene (reference sequence). V dropped 5 bases and J dropped 5; count of bases not matched to a gene: 12. CDR3 amino acids: CASSLYRGEGDQPQHF. CDR3 sequence (DNA): TGTGCCAGTAGTCTGTACAGGGGTGAGGGCGATCAGCCCCAGCATTTT.

The gene calls are TRBV7-2 and TRBJ1-5, with a tentative D call TRBD1 (5 bases). Germline V CDR1 and CDR2: SGHTA, FQGNSA. V lost 1 base and J 0 bases, leaving 16 bases between the germline ends. The CDR3 sequence is 18 residues long. The CDR3 DNA sequence: TGTGCCAGCAGCTTAGGCGGTCCTGGGACTTATAGCAATCAGCCCCAGCATTTT. This sequence encodes CASSLGGPGTYSNQPQHF.

The rearrangement uses TRBV3-1 (or the pseudogene TRBV3-2) and TRBJ1-2; perhaps TRBD1 as D (5 bases). This CDR3 is built from 13 residues. The V end lost 1 base, the J end lost 8 bases, and 11 bases lay between the germline ends. Looked up from germline, CDR1 is LGHDT and CDR2 is YNNKEL (reference sequence). The CDR3 reads CASSQGLEGGYTF. In nucleotides, the CDR3 is TGTGCCAGCAGCCAAGGCTTAGAGGGGGGCTACACCTTC.

The chain uses TRBV11-1 and TRBJ1-6; weak D call: TRBD1 (6 bases). Trimming stripped 3 bases from V and 8 bases from J, with 11 bases between. The CDR3 is 14 amino acids. Germline assignment: CDR1 SGHAT and CDR2 FQDESV (reference sequence). CDR3 coding DNA: TGTGCCAGCAGCTTTCTAGGGGGAGATTCACCCCTCCACTTT. This encodes CASSFLGGDSPLHF.

Regarding this clone: A read error is the likely source, as a far larger clone sits one nucleotide away. The genes are TRBV14 and TRBJ1-1, with 8 positions matching TRBD1. Germline CDR1 and CDR2: SGHDN and FVKESK. CDR3 size: 14 residues. Trimming removed 4 bases from V and 3 bases from J; junction bases left unmatched: 4. The CDR3 nucleotides read TGTGCCAGCAGCCCGGACAGGGAGGACACTGAAGCTTTCTTT. It encodes CASSPDREDTEAFF.

This chain uses TRBV6-5 with TRBJ2-7; no clear D. The CDR3 consists of 13 residues. With 6 bases removed from V and 3 bases from J, the gap between germline ends came to 12 bases. Looked up from germline, CDR1 is MNHEY and CDR2 is SVGAGI. The CDR3 coding sequence is TGTGCCAGCAGCCCCCCCGACCACTACGAGCAGTACTTC. Translation: CASSPPDHYEQYF.

V usage is TRBV27 and J usage is TRBJ2-1, with unresolved D. Trimming cost V 6 bases and J 2 bases, with 8 bases left between them. Looked up from germline, CDR1 is MNHEY and CDR2 is SMNVEV (reference sequence). The length of the CDR3 is 13 residues. The chain's CDR3 is CASRSRPYNEQFF. As DNA, the CDR3 is TGTGCCAGCAGATCTAGGCCCTACAATGAGCAGTTCTTC.

The V call is TRBV6-6, the J call TRBJ2-1; 11 bases match TRBD1. After removal of 6 bases from V and 5 bases from J, the junction contained 21 bases not matched to a gene. This CDR3 spans 20 amino acids. Looked up from germline, CDR1 is MNHNY and CDR2 is SVGAGI (reference sequence). The CDR3 DNA reads as TGTGCCAGCAGCCCCGGGACAGGGGGTGAACTAGCGGGTTTACACAATGAGCAGTTCTTC. Translating it yields CASSPGTGGELAGLHNEQFF.

This chain uses TRBV6-5 with TRBJ1-6; perhaps TRBD1 as D (5 bases). CDR3 size: 14 residues. The V and J ends lost 3 bases and 9 bases respectively, with 12 bases between them. Germline V CDR1 and CDR2: MNHEY, SVGAGI. CDR3 bases: TGTGCCAGCAGTTATACCGCAGGGAGTTCACCCCTCCACTTT. It yields the protein CASSYTAGSSPLHF.

The rearrangement joins TRBV29-1 to TRBJ1-2; D is possibly TRBD1 (6 bases). Per germline, CDR1 SQVTM and CDR2 ANQGSEA. The germline V and J ends were trimmed by 6 bases and 4 bases, with 15 bases remaining between them. There are 13 residues in the CDR3. CDR3 in DNA: TGCAGCGTAACAGGGACGTCGGTCTATGGCTACACCTTC. Translated, it gives CSVTGTSVYGYTF.

The chain employs TRBV19 and TRBJ2-1; possible D gene TRBD2, 5 bases. The V end lost 6 bases, the J end lost 8 bases, and 14 bases lay between the germline ends. This CDR3 has 13 amino acids. The germline gives CDR1 LNHDA, CDR2 SQIVND (reference sequence). For the CDR3, the DNA is TGTGCCAGTAGATTTGGAGGTAGCGATGAGCAGTTCTTC. Amino acids: CASRFGGSDEQFF.

The rearrangement uses TRBV7-2 and TRBJ1-5, with a tentative D call TRBD1 (6 bases). The CDR3 contains 14 residues. V gave up 4 bases and J gave up 3 bases, with 10 bases separating them. The germline V gene encodes CDR1 SGHTA and CDR2 FQGNSA. CDR3 nucleotide sequence: TGTGCCAGCAGCTCTGGACAGCTCAATCAGCCCCAGCATTTT. The encoded protein is CASSSGQLNQPQHF.

V usage is TRBV7-8 and J usage is TRBJ2-3; D unclear. The CDR3 length is 17 residues. Germline CDR1 is SGHVS and CDR2 is FQNEAQ. Trimming left V 0 bases short and J 4 bases short, with 17 bases between. The CDR3 nucleotides are TGTGCCAGCAGCTTAGCCGCGGACCCGGTCGGTGCAGATACGCAGTATTTT. Amino acid sequence: CASSLAADPVGADTQYF.

The CDR3 spells CASSYSGESGNSPLHF. The CDR3 DNA follows: TGTGCCAGCAGTTACTCAGGGGAATCGGGTAATTCACCCCTCCACTTT. The rearrangement joins TRBV6-5 to TRBJ1-6; D perhaps matches TRBD1 (5 bases). CDR3 length equals 16 residues. Trimming pared 0 bases from V and 6 bases from J, leaving 12 bases between. Germline-derived CDR1 and CDR2 are MNHEY and SVGAGI.

The chain uses TRBV2 and TRBJ2-3; D assignment may be TRBD1 or TRBD2 (5 bases each). Germline assignment: CDR1 SNHLY and CDR2 FYNNEI. The V and J ends lost 0 bases and 0 bases respectively, with 7 bases between them. The CDR3 loop spans 15 amino acids. CDR3 coding DNA: TGTGCCAGCAGTGAAGCGGGACCAAGCACAGATACGCAGTATTTT. Protein: CASSEAGPSTDTQYF.

The chain links TRBV11-2 to TRBJ2-7; D gene unclear. Trimming took 5 bases from V and 0 from J, leaving 5 bases between them. Germline lookup yields CDR1 SGHAT and CDR2 FQNNGV. This CDR3 is 12 amino acids long. The CDR3 is CASSRPSYEQYF. The DNA of the CDR3 is TGTGCCAGCAGCCGACCCTCCTACGAGCAGTACTTC.

The CDR3 coding sequence is TGTGCCAGCACCCACCGGGTTCTACAAGAGACCCAGTACTTC. Protein product: CASTHRVLQETQYF. The chain links TRBV5-8 to TRBJ2-5, with unresolved D. The CDR3 extends over 14 amino acids. The germline gives CDR1 SGHTS, CDR2 YDEGEE. Trimming took off 6 bases at V and 2 bases at J, with 14 bases between the two ends.

Only one count was recorded for this clone. The rearrangement joins TRBV5-1 to TRBJ2-3; TRBD2 aligns across 8 bases. This CDR3 comprises 13 residues. V gave up 6 bases and J gave up 6 bases; unmatched junction bases: 6. Germline V gives CDR1 SGHRS, CDR2 YFSETQ. The CDR3 loop reads CASTSGGFDTQYF. In nucleotides, the CDR3 is TGCGCCAGCACGTCGGGGGGGTTTGATACGCAGTATTTT.

J is TRBJ1-3 and V is TRBV5-1; no definite D call. The CDR3 totals 13 residues. Germline V gene lookup returns CDR1 SGHRS and CDR2 YFSETQ. The V end lost 6 bases, the J end lost 4 bases, and 11 bases lay between the germline ends. The CDR3 here is CASKGQWGNTIYF. CDR3 bases: TGCGCCAGCAAAGGGCAGTGGGGAAACACCATATATTTT.

V and J are TRBV4-1 and TRBJ2-1; TRBD2 matches 14 bases. Germline CDR1 is MGHRA and CDR2 is YSYEKL. The CDR3 totals 18 residues. The ends lost 1 base at V and 3 bases at J; junction bases unmatched: 5. CDR3 in DNA: TGCGCCAGCAGCCAAGGACTAGCGGGGGGGTCCTACTACAATGAGCAGTTCTTC. Protein sequence: CASSQGLAGGSYYNEQFF.

V gene TRBV9 combines with J gene TRBJ1-2; 10 bases align to TRBD1. The CDR3 loop spans 15 amino acids. V lost 2 bases and J lost 3; bases outside the gene matches: 4. Germline V gives CDR1 SGDLS, CDR2 YYNGEE. The CDR3 region has the DNA TGTGCCAGCAGCGTTAGGACAGGGGGGGACTATGGCTACACCTTC. Its protein product is CASSVRTGGDYGYTF. The full variable domain, in which reference TRBV9 and TRBJ1-2 provide the parts outside the CDR3, is DSGVTQTPKHLITATGQRVTLRCSPRSGDLSVYWYQQSLDQGLQFLIQYYNGEERAKGNILERFSAQQFPDLHSELNLSSLELGDSALYFCASSVRTGGDYGYTFGSGTRLTVV.

V gene TRBV28 combines with J gene TRBJ2-7; 11 bases are shared with TRBD1. There are 15 residues in the CDR3. Germline assignment: CDR1 MDHEN and CDR2 SYDVKM. Trimming at V came to 6 bases and at J to 3 bases, leaving 7 bases not matched to a gene. The CDR3 sequence: CASSPSGTGGYEQYF. Written as DNA, the CDR3 is TGTGCCAGCAGCCCTTCCGGGACAGGGGGCTACGAGCAGTACTTC.

This clone was seen many times. The rearrangement joins TRBV19 to TRBJ1-2; perhaps TRBD1 as D (5 bases). The germline V and J ends were trimmed by 8 bases and 9 bases, with 19 bases remaining between them. The CDR3 length is 13 residues. In germline, CDR1 is LNHDA, CDR2 SQIVND (reference sequence). The CDR3 DNA reads as TGTGCCAGTGGAAAAACGGGGACGGCGAGCTACACCTTC. Amino acids: CASGKTGTASYTF. Using reference TRBV19 and TRBJ1-2 for the parts outside the CDR3, the full variable domain is DGGITQSPKYLFRKEGQNVTLSCEQNLNHDAMYWYRQDPGQGLRLIYYSQIVNDFQKGDIAEGYSVSREKKESFPLTVTSAQKNPTAFYLCASGKTGTASYTFGSGTRLTVV.

V is TRBV5-1 and J is TRBJ2-6; 8 bases match TRBD1. The CDR3 has 16 residues. V lost 2 bases, J lost 4 bases, and 5 bases stayed unmatched. The V gene's germline CDR1 is SGHRS and CDR2 YFSETQ. In nucleotides, the CDR3 is TGCGCCAGCAGCTTAATTCAGGGGGCCGGGGCCAACGTCCTGACTTTC. Its protein is CASSLIQGAGANVLTF.